These 9 T cell receptor beta chains came from one sample sequenced in a study of PD-1 blockade in mismatch repair-deficient tumors. Method: immunoSEQ multiplex PCR; TCRdb's copy keeps in-frame clones and lacks some. The sample contains roughly 79,000 clones, 80% to 90% of which appear only once. The source was peripheral blood, collected 44 weeks after starting pembrolizumab. The receptors were gathered from an adult with mismatch repair-deficient cancer.

This clone was picked up one time. The rearrangement uses TRBV7-2 and TRBJ2-1; unclear D gene. Germline assignment: CDR1 SGHTA and CDR2 FQGNSA. Trimming took off 3 bases at V and 4 bases at J, with 10 bases between the two ends. CDR3 size: 14 residues. For the CDR3, the DNA is TGTGCCAGCAGCTTCGACTCGCTTTACAATGAGCAGTTCTTC. It translates to CASSFDSLYNEQFF.

V gene TRBV19 combines with J gene TRBJ1-1; TRBD1 is a possible D gene (5 bases). The CDR3 sequence is 14 residues long. Trimming removed 5 bases at V and 0 bases at J, with 10 bases between. The germline gives CDR1 LNHDA, CDR2 SQIVND (reference sequence). In DNA form, the CDR3 reads TGTGCCAGTAGTCCCGCGGACATGAACACTGAAGCTTTCTTT. It yields the protein CASSPADMNTEAFF.

The chain couples TRBV5-6 to TRBJ1-2; D is perhaps TRBD1 (6 bases). This CDR3 region has 15 residues. The germline gives CDR1 SGHDT, CDR2 YYEEEE. The ends were cut back, 4 bases at V and 4 bases at J, with 17 bases in the middle. CDR3 in DNA: TGTGCCAGCAGCCCCCTCCGGGGGGCGTTCTATGGCTACACCTTC. Translating it yields CASSPLRGAFYGYTF.

This clone was detected a few times. The chain employs TRBV19 and TRBJ2-1; 9 nucleotides match TRBD2. CDR1 and CDR2 (germline): LNHDA, SQIVND (reference sequence). After removal of 1 base from V and 4 bases from J, the junction contained 8 bases not matched to a gene. This CDR3 contains 17 residues. As DNA, the CDR3 is TGTGCCAGTAGTATAGGCCCCTCCAGCGGGGGGTACAATGAGCAGTTCTTC. Encoded protein: CASSIGPSSGGYNEQFF.

This clone was found once. CDR3 in amino acids: CASSATGSDTQYF. DNA for the CDR3: TGTGCCAGCAGCGCCACAGGGTCAGATACGCAGTATTTT. The V and J genes are TRBV9 and TRBJ2-3, with a weak D call TRBD1 (6 bases). The germline V gene encodes CDR1 SGDLS and CDR2 YYNGEE. Trimming shortened V by 3 bases and J by 4 bases, and 9 bases separated the two germline ends. This CDR3 spans 13 amino acids.

This clone came up a few times. The chain employs TRBV9 and TRBJ2-2; D gene uncertain. Germline CDR1 reads SGDLS; CDR2 reads YYNGEE. CDR3 length: 12 residues. V was pared by 1 base and J by 2 bases, with 0 bases between. For the CDR3, the DNA is TGTGCCAGCAGCGTAAACACCGGGGAGCTGTTTTTT. This encodes CASSVNTGELFF.

This clone occurred once. The V call is TRBV27, the J call TRBJ2-3, with D unclear. The V end lost 3 bases, the J end lost 2 bases, and 9 bases lay between the germline ends. Germline CDR1 is MNHEY and CDR2 is SMNVEV (reference sequence). The CDR3 spans 14 residues. CDR3 coding DNA: TGTGCCAGCAGTTTGGTATTGACCACAGATACGCAGTATTTT. Amino acids: CASSLVLTTDTQYF.

The chain uses TRBV27 and TRBJ1-2; D not resolved. Germline V gene sequence: CDR1 MNHEY, CDR2 SMNVEV (reference sequence). V dropped 6 bases and J dropped 4 bases, with 15 bases sitting between them. The CDR3 runs 14 residues. CDR3 sequence reads: CASRDGGRTYGYTF. The CDR3 nucleotides are TGTGCCAGCAGGGACGGAGGGAGAACCTATGGCTACACCTTC.

The V and J genes are TRBV29-1 and TRBJ1-2, with 8 bases matching TRBD1. V dropped 0 bases and J dropped 5; count of bases not matched to a gene: 8. Looked up from germline, CDR1 is SQVTM and CDR2 is ANQGSEA. This CDR3 region has 15 residues. The CDR3 DNA reads TGCAGCGTTGAAGATCTTAGGACAGGGAGGTATGGCTACACCTTC. It translates to CSVEDLRTGRYGYTF.